The present T cell receptor beta chain was sequenced within a study of OX40 agonist ivuxolimab in advanced cancers. As for the study in general: Intravenous ivuxolimab was administered to patients every 2 weeks at 0.01 to 10 mg/kg. A diagnosis of hepatocellular carcinoma, melanoma, renal cell or head and neck cancer was present in dose-escalation patients.

In regard to this clone: What it binds is unknown.

Study outcomes and limitations: The specificity for antigen of the expanded peripheral T cells was not determined. At 0.1 to 3.0 mg/kg, clonal expansion of CD4+ and CD8+ blood T cells had occurred by week 6.

Germline V CDR1 and CDR2: SGHTA, FQGTGA. The V end was cut by 4 bases, the J end by 3 bases, with 12 bases between. CDR3 size: 14 residues. TCRdb's table, derived via immunoSEQ multiplex PCR, lists solely in-frame clones and lacks some. The table shows about 80,000 clones, with over 75% occurring only once. The receptor's source is an adult with an advanced solid tumor such as melanoma, head and neck, liver or kidney cancer. The material sequenced was CD4+ or CD8+ T cells sorted from blood, taken in a trial of the OX40 agonist ivuxolimab. The chain has TRBV7-3 and TRBJ1-2; D possibly corresponds to TRBD1 (6 bases). DNA for the CDR3: TGTGCCAGCAGCTACTCTAGGGGGGACTATGGCTACACCTTC. Translation gives CASSYSRGDYGYTF. The entire variable domain, with the rest obtained from reference TRBV7-3 and TRBJ1-2, is as follows: GAGVSQTPSNKVTEKGKYVELRCDPISGHTALYWYRQSLGQGPEFLIYFQGTGAADDSGLPNDRFFAVRPEGSVSTLKIQRTERGDSAVYLCASSYSRGDYGYTFGSGTRLTVV.